The table lists the clone carrying this TCR beta chain with a few counts. What it binds is not known. The source of the sample is a study of beta chain features in type 1 diabetes. Sequenced material consisted of expressed TCRB transcripts (all of the isolated RNA was reverse transcribed). Clones were sequenced by immunoSEQ multiplex PCR, and TCRdb holds only the in-frame ones, with some missing. This table has 600,000 to 700,000 clones, 9.5% to 15% appearing once. Germline CDR1 is MDHEN and CDR2 is SYDVKM. V lost 3 bases, J lost 3 bases, and 4 bases stayed unmatched. This CDR3 spans 15 amino acids. Whole-study findings and limits: Moderate yet significant TCRB CDR3 shortening was seen in Type 1 diabetes patients in all four CD4+ subsets. PCR might preferentially amplify shorter templates, equally in patients and controls.

The sequence came from a man aged 30 to 39 with type 1 diabetes. Sequencing used naive CD4+ T cells from blood. This chain connects TRBV28 to TRBJ2-7, with TRBD2 matching over 11 bases. This chain's CDR3 is CASSLLAGGNYEQYF. The CDR3 region has the DNA TGTGCCAGCAGTTTGCTAGCGGGGGGAAACTACGAGCAGTACTTC.